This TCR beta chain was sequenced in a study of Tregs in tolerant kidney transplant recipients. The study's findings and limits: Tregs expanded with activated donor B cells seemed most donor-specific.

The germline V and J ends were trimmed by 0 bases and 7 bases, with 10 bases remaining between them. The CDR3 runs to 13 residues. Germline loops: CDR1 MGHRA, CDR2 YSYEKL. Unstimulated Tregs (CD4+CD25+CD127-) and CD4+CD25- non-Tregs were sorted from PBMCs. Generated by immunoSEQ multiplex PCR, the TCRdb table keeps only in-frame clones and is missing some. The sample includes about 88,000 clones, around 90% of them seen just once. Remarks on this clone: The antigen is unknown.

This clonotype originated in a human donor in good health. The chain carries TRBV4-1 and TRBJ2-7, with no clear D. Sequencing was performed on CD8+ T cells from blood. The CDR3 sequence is CASSQDLQKEQYF. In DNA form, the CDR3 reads TGCGCCAGCAGCCAAGATTTGCAGAAGGAGCAGTACTTC.